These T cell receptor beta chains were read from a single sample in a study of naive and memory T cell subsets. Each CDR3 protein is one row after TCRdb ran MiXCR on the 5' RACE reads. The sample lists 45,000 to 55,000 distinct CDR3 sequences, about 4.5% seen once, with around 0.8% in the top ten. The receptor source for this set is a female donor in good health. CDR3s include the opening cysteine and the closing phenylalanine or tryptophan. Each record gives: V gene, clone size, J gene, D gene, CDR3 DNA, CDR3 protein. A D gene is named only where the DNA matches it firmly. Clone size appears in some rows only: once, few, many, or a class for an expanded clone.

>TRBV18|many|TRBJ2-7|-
TGTGCCAGCTCACCACCCTCCTACGAGCAGTACTTC
CASSPPSYEQYF
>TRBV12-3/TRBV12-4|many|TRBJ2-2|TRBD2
TGTGCCAGCAGTCCCCCCTGGAAGACTAGCGGGCGGAACGGGGAGCTGTTTTTT
CASSPPWKTSGRNGELFF
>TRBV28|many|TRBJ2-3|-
TGTGCCAGCAGGTCGGGACCAGATACGCAGTATTTT
CASRSGPDTQYF
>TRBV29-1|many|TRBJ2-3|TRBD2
TGCAGCGTTTTAGCGGGAGGGACAGATACGCAGTATTTT
CSVLAGGTDTQYF
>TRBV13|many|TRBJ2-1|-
TGTGCCAGCAGCTGGGGACGCGGGAATGAGCAGTTCTTC
CASSWGRGNEQFF
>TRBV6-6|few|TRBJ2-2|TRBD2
TGTGCCAGCAGTTACTCAGCGGGGGCCCCGGAGCTGTTTTTT
CASSYSAGAPELFF
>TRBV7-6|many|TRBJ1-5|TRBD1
TGTGCCAGCAGCCAGGGACAGGGGGCAGGCCAGCCCCAGCATTTT
CASSQGQGAGQPQHF
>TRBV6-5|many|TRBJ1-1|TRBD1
TGTGCCAGCAGTTACGAGGGGGCTTACACTGAAGCTTTCTTT
CASSYEGAYTEAFF
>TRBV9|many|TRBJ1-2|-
TGTGCCAGCAGCGTAAGGGCCCTCGCGGAAGGCTATGGCTACACCTTC
CASSVRALAEGYGYTF
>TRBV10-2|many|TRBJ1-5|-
TGCGCCAGCAGTGAGGTGGCAAGGGGCAATCAGCCCCAGCATTTT
CASSEVARGNQPQHF
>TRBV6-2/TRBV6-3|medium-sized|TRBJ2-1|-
TGTGCCAGCAGTAAACTAGGCAATGAGCAGTTCTTC
CASSKLGNEQFF
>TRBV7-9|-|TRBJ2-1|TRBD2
TGTGCCAGCAGCTTAGGAGGACTAGCGGGAGACCACAATGAGCAGTTCTTC
CASSLGGLAGDHNEQFF
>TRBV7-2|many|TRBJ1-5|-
TGTGCCAGCAGCTTAAATAGGCAGCCCCAGCATTTT
CASSLNRQPQHF
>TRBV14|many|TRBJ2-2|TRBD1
TGTGCCAGCAGCCGAGTACGGGACAGGTTCGGACCCGGGACCGGGGAGCTGTTTTTT
CASSRVRDRFGPGTGELFF
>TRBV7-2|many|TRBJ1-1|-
TGTGCCAGCAGCCCTTCCTTTTGGAACACTGAAGCTTTCTTT
CASSPSFWNTEAFF
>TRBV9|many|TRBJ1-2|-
TGTGCCAGCGGAGCGAACAGGGACCTAGACTATGGCTACACCTTC
CASGANRDLDYGYTF
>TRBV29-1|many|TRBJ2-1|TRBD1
TGCAGCGTAGGGCCCCCGGACAGGCCACATGAGCAGTTCTTC
CSVGPPDRPHEQFF
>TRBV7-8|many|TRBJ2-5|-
TGTGCCTCGCACGCGGGCAGAATCCAAGAGACCCAGTACTTC
CASHAGRIQETQYF
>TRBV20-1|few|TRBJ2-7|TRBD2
TGCAACGCGGGAGGGGGCGAGCAGTACTTC
CNAGGGEQYF
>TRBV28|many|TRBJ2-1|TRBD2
TGTGCCAGCAGTTCCGCCGGGACTAGCGGGGTGGATGAGCAGTTCTTC
CASSSAGTSGVDEQFF
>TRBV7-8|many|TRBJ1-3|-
TGTGCCAGCGGCGACAGGTTCTCTGGAAACACCATATATTTT
CASGDRFSGNTIYF
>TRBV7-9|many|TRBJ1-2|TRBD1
TGTGCCAGCAGCCCCCCAGGGGGAATGAACTATGGCTACACCTTC
CASSPPGGMNYGYTF
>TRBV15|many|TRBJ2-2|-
TGTGCCCCCTCCCGGAGGGGGGAGCTGTTTTTT
CAPSRRGELFF
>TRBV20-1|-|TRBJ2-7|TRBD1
TGCAGTGCCCTGGGACAGGGCGTTGGGTCCTACGAGCAGTACTTC
CSALGQGVGSYEQYF
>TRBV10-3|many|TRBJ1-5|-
TGTGCCAGTCACCGGGACCTCAATCAGCCCCAGCATTTT
CASHRDLNQPQHF
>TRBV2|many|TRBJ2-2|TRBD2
TGTGCCAGCAACCTCAAACTTACCGGGACTAGCGGGAGCACCGGGGAGCTGTTTTTT
CASNLKLTGTSGSTGELFF
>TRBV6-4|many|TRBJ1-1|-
TGTGCCAGCAGTGACGGGAATTGGAACACTGAAGCTTTCTTT
CASSDGNWNTEAFF
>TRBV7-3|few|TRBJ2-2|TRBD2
TGTGCCAGCAGCTCGGGACTAGCGGGAGGCACCGGGGAGCTGTTTTTT
CASSSGLAGGTGELFF
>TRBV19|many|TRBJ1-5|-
TGTGCCAGTAGCGATAGGGGGTATAGCAATCAGCCCCAGCATTTT
CASSDRGYSNQPQHF
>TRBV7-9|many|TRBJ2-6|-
TGTGCCAGCAGCCTCTGGGCCGCAGGGTTAGCCGGGGCCAACGTCCTGACTTTC
CASSLWAAGLAGANVLTF
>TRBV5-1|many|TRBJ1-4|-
TGCGCCAGCAGCTCTTTCGAAACAACTAATGAAAAACTGTTTTTT
CASSSFETTNEKLFF
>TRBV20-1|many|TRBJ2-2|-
TGCAGTGCGAGGGAGCTGGGAACCGGGGAGCTGTTTTTT
CSARELGTGELFF
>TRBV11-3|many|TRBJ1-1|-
TGTGCCAGCAGCTTAGGAGGCGGCGAAGCTTTCTTT
CASSLGGGEAFF
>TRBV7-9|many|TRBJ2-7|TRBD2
TGTGCCAGCGCCTGGAGTGGGGGGGTGGGCGAGCAGTACTTC
CASAWSGGVGEQYF
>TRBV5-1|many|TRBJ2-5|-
TGCGCCAGCAGCTTGGGAGTTGGCGGGGCGGTTCAAGAGACCCAGTACTTC
CASSLGVGGAVQETQYF
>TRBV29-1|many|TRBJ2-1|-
TGCAGCGTTCCCCCTAGGGGGACGTCCTACAATGAGCAGTTCTTC
CSVPPRGTSYNEQFF
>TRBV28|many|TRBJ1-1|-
TGTGCCAGCAGTTTAACCGTGAACACTGAAGCTTTCTTT
CASSLTVNTEAFF
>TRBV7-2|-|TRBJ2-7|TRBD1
TGTGCCAGCAGCACCCGGACAGGGAATTCCTACGAGCAGTACTTC
CASSTRTGNSYEQYF
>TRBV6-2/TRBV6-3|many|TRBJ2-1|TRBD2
TGTGCCAGCAGTTACGCGGCGGGAGAAGGCAATGAGCAGTTCTTC
CASSYAAGEGNEQFF
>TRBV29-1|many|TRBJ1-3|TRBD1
TGCAGCGTTTCTAGGGACAGGGGGCATGGAAACACCATATATTTT
CSVSRDRGHGNTIYF
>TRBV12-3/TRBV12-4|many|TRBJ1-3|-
TGTGCCAGCAGTCCACCCCCGGGGACCTCTGGAAACACCATATATTTT
CASSPPPGTSGNTIYF
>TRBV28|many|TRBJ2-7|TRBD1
TGTGCCAGCAAAATGCACAGGGGCTACGAGCAGTACTTC
CASKMHRGYEQYF
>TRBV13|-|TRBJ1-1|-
TGTGCCAGCAGCTTACAGGGAAGGAGTTTCACTGAAGCTTTCTTT
CASSLQGRSFTEAFF
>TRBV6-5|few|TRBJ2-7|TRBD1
TGTGCCAGCAGTTACTCGAGGACAGGGTCCGAGCAGTACTTC
CASSYSRTGSEQYF
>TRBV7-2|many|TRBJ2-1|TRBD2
TGTGCCAGCAGCCCCGACGGACTAGCAAGGAATGAGCAGTTCTTC
CASSPDGLARNEQFF
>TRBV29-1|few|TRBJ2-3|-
TGCAGCGTTGGAACGGGGAGTGGGGCAGATACGCAGTATTTT
CSVGTGSGADTQYF
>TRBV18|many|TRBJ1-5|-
TGTGCCAGCTCGGCCGGACATAGCAATCAGCCCCAGCATTTT
CASSAGHSNQPQHF
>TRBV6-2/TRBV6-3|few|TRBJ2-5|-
TGTGCCAGCAGTTATTCAGGGGTCGGCGAGACCCAGTACTTC
CASSYSGVGETQYF
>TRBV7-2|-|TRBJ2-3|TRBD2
TGTGCCAGCAGCTCCGGGACTGTAGCGGGAGGGCCAGATACGCAGTATTTT
CASSSGTVAGGPDTQYF
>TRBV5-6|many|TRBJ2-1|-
TGTGCCAGCAGCTTGGGGGCTAGAGGGAATGAGCAGTTCTTC
CASSLGARGNEQFF
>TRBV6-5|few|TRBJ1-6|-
TGTGCCAGCGGCGCATCTGGGATTTCACCCCTCCACTTT
CASGASGISPLHF
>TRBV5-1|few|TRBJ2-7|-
TGCGCCAGCAGCCCACGGGACTCAGGCGGCGAGCAGTACTTC
CASSPRDSGGEQYF
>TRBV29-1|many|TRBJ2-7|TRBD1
TGCAGCGTTGATACCGGGACAGGGGGTTACGAGCAGTACTTC
CSVDTGTGGYEQYF